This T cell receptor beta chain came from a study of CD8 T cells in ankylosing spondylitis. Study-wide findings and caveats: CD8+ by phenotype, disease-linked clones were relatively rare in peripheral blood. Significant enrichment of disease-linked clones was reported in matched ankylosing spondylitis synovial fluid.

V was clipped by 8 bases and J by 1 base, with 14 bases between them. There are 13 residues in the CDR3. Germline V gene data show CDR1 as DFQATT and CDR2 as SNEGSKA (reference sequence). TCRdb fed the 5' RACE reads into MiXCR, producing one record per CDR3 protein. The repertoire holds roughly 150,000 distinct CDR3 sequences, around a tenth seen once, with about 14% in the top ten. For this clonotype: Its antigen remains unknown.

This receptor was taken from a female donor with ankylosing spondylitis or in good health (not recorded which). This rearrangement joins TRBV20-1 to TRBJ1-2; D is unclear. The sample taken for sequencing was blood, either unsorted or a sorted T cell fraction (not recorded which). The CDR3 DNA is TGCAGTATAAGGGCCCCCAATAACTATGGCTACACCTTC. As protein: CSIRAPNNYGYTF.